The clone carrying this T cell receptor (beta chain) was seen a few times. The data originate from a study of blood T cell repertoires in COVID-19. About the research overall: COVID-19 samples, acute and convalescent, were from the United States, Italy and Spain. T cells, B-cell-depleted T cells, or PBMCs provided the cDNA or gDNA that served as material.

TCRdb's copy holds only in-frame clones and misses some; the assay was immunoSEQ multiplex PCR. The data hold approximately 97,000 clones, with more than 85% observed a single time. The sequenced sample was peripheral blood. The clonotype originates from a middle-aged man with active or convalescent COVID-19.

CDR3: CASSTDRGNNSPLHF. The CDR3 DNA is TGTGCCAGCAGCACCGACAGGGGAAATAATTCACCCCTCCACTTT. The chain couples TRBV7-9 to TRBJ1-6; 8 bases map to TRBD1. With V trimmed by 5 bases and J by 5 bases, 5 bases remained unmatched. The CDR3 runs 15 residues. The germline CDR1 and CDR2 sequences are SEHNR and FQNEAQ (reference sequence).